Below, 2 T cell receptor beta chains from the same sample are listed, as sequenced in a study of CD8+ T cells in alopecia areata. cDNA prepared by RNA extraction and subsequent reverse transcription served as the template for sequencing. Method: immunoSEQ multiplex PCR; TCRdb's copy keeps in-frame clones and lacks some. The sample comprises under 350,000 clones, roughly 60% of which are singletons, and under 2% rests with the top ten. The treatment here: oral pan-JAK inhibitor, 5-10 mg twice daily. This sample comprised CD4+ T cells sorted from blood, obtained at week 24, from a patient treated with tofacitinib. Receptors were obtained from a human donor with alopecia areata.

The chain is built from TRBV25-1 and TRBJ2-1, with TRBD2 matching 11 bases. The CDR3 consists of 17 residues. The germline V gene has CDR1 MGHDK and CDR2 SYGVNS. With 2 bases clipped from V and 0 bases from J, the junction kept 3 bases outside the gene matches. The CDR3 spells CASSEAGLAGSYNEQFF. The DNA for the CDR3 is TGTGCCAGCAGTGAAGCCGGACTAGCGGGCTCCTACAATGAGCAGTTCTTC.

This clone was seen more than once but under ten times. Here the CDR3 reads CASGGGTPAGSTDTQYF. The CDR3 bases are TGTGCCAGCGGGGGGGGTACTCCCGCGGGGAGCACAGATACGCAGTATTTT. The chain combines TRBV5-4 with TRBJ2-3, with 7 nucleotides matching TRBD2. V trimming: 7 bases; J trimming: 0 bases; junction bases outside the gene matches: 14. Germline values: CDR1 SGHNT, CDR2 YYREEE (reference sequence). The CDR3 has 17 amino acids.